Below are 13 T cell receptor beta chains sequenced from a single sample in a study of T cell changes during pregnancy in multiple sclerosis. The data were produced by immunoSEQ multiplex PCR, yet TCRdb's version contains in-frame clones alone and is incomplete. The sample records over 45,000 clones, about nine tenths being singletons. This specimen was CD8+ T cells from peripheral blood mononuclear cells, taken after pregnancy. These receptors were collected from a female donor with multiple sclerosis, enrolled in a pregnancy study.

The chain links TRBV5-4 to TRBJ2-7; D not resolved. The CDR3 runs 12 residues. CDR1 SGHNT and CDR2 YYREEE come from the germline V gene (reference sequence). V lost 4 bases and J lost 9, with 14 bases in between. CDR3 DNA sequence: TGTGCCAGCAGCCAGGCGAGTGGTTTGCAGTACTTC. Amino acid sequence: CASSQASGLQYF.

On this clone itself: The CDR3 does not close with the conserved phenylalanine or tryptophan, likely indicating a read error. No DNA is shown, since the ends of the CDR3 on it are uncertain; the CDR3 is the one TCRdb lists. The V and J genes are TRBV29-1 and TRBJ1-2. Both ends counted, the CDR3 spans 10 residues. Germline assignment: CDR1 SQVTM and CDR2 ANQGSEA. The CDR3: CSLPREGRTI.

The chain combines TRBV25-1 with TRBJ1-1; D is undetermined. CDR1 is MGHDK, CDR2 SYGVNS, per germline. This CDR3 is built from 12 residues. The ends were cut back, 3 bases at V and 1 base at J, with 3 bases in the middle. DNA of the CDR3: TGTGCCAGCAGTGAGGCGAACACTGAAGCTTTCTTT. Protein sequence: CASSEANTEAFF.

V usage is TRBV25-1 and J usage is TRBJ2-1; D is unresolved. The germline V and J ends were trimmed by 4 bases and 4 bases, with 17 bases remaining between them. The CDR3 length is 16 residues. CDR1 MGHDK and CDR2 SYGVNS come from the germline V gene. DNA of the CDR3: TGTGCCAGCAGTGTTAAGTTGGCCCTTCTTTACAATGAGCAGTTCTTC. Translation: CASSVKLALLYNEQFF. Full variable domain (rest looked up from reference TRBV25-1 and TRBJ2-1): EADIYQTPRYLVIGTGKKITLECSQTMGHDKMYWYQQDPGMELHLIHYSYGVNSTEKGDLSSESTVSRIRTEHFPLTLESARPSHTSQYLCASSVKLALLYNEQFFGPGTRLTVL.

This clone was recorded a few times. The chain uses TRBV7-9 and TRBJ1-1; possible D gene TRBD1, 6 bases. V was shortened by 6 bases and J by 4 bases, with 6 bases between the two germline ends. Germline V gene sequence: CDR1 SEHNR, CDR2 FQNEAQ (reference sequence). This CDR3 has 11 residues. In nucleotides, the CDR3 is TGTGCCAGCAGGGGGGCCACTGAAGCTTTCTTT. This encodes CASRGATEAFF.

The rearrangement links TRBV6-5 to TRBJ2-1; TRBD1 agrees at 12 bases. The V segment lost 2 bases and the J segment 7 bases; nucleotides outside the gene matches: 3. The CDR3 extends over 15 amino acids. From germline, CDR1 is MNHEY and CDR2 SVGAGI. As DNA, the CDR3 is TGTGCCAGCAGTTACGGGACAGGGGGCTATAATGAGCAGTTCTTC. Translation gives CASSYGTGGYNEQFF.

The genes are TRBV18 and TRBJ2-7; a possible D gene is TRBD2 (5 bases). This CDR3 region has 14 residues. V was pared by 0 bases and J by 3 bases, with 9 bases between. CDR1 is KGHSH, CDR2 LQKENI, per germline. CDR3 DNA: TGTGCCAGCTCACCACCAGGACTGCACTACGAGCAGTACTTC. Translated, it gives CASSPPGLHYEQYF.

The chain couples TRBV6-4 to TRBJ1-6; a weak D match, TRBD1 (5 bases). The CDR3 runs to 15 residues. V was cut by 3 bases and J by 0 bases, with 6 bases left in between. Germline CDR1 is MRHNA and CDR2 is SNTAGT. Written as DNA, the CDR3 is TGTGCCAGCAGTGAAAGGGGCTCCTATAATTCACCCCTCCACTTT. This gives the protein CASSERGSYNSPLHF.

The chain employs TRBV2 and TRBJ2-3; 13 bases align to TRBD2. Losses at the gene ends were 3 bases for V and 5 bases for J; bases not matched to a gene: 5. CDR1 is SNHLY and CDR2 is FYNNEI in the germline V gene. This CDR3 comprises 16 residues. This CDR3 is CASSDTSGGALDTQYF. DNA of the CDR3: TGTGCCAGCAGTGATACTAGCGGGGGGGCCTTAGATACGCAGTATTTT.

The V call is TRBV6-4, the J call TRBJ2-4, with 7 bases lining up with TRBD2. The CDR3 contains 14 residues. Germline V gene lookup returns CDR1 MRHNA and CDR2 SNTAGT. Trimming cost V 5 bases and J 9 bases; bases outside gene matches: 10. CDR3: CASSTTSFSSIQYF. The CDR3 coding sequence is TGTGCCAGCAGTACGACTAGCTTTAGCAGCATTCAGTACTTC.

The V gene is TRBV6-5, the J gene TRBJ1-1, with 8 bases aligning to TRBD1. The CDR3 sequence is 14 residues long. Trimming took 5 bases from V and 3 from J; bases not matched to a gene: 5. Looked up from germline, CDR1 is MNHEY and CDR2 is SVGAGI. CDR3 nucleotide sequence: TGTGCCAGCAGTAGGACAGGGCCCTACACTGAAGCTTTCTTT. It codes for CASSRTGPYTEAFF.

CDR3 in amino acids: CASSQENSRGRGRETQYF. In nucleotides, the CDR3 is TGTGCCAGCAGCCAAGAAAATTCACGGGGCAGGGGGCGAGAGACCCAGTACTTC. This chain joins TRBV14 and TRBJ2-5; TRBD1 aligns across 8 bases. Trimming cost V 0 bases and J 4 bases; bases outside gene matches: 13. From germline, CDR1 is SGHDN and CDR2 FVKESK. CDR3 size: 18 residues. The full variable domain, completed using reference TRBV14 and TRBJ2-5, is EAGVTQFPSHSVIEKGQTVTLRCDPISGHDNLYWYRRVMGKEIKFLLHFVKESKQDESGMPNNRFLAERTGGTYSTLKVQPAELEDSGVYFCASSQENSRGRGRETQYFGPGTRLLVL.

The CDR3 coding sequence is TGTGCCAGCAGCCAACGGCCATTAGCGGTACCTAGAAACAATGAGCAGTTCTTC. It encodes CASSQRPLAVPRNNEQFF. The chain has TRBV14 and TRBJ2-1; maybe TRBD2 (6 bases). Trimming took off 2 bases at V and 5 bases at J, with 22 bases between the two ends. This CDR3 has 18 residues. CDR1 is SGHDN and CDR2 is FVKESK in the germline V gene.